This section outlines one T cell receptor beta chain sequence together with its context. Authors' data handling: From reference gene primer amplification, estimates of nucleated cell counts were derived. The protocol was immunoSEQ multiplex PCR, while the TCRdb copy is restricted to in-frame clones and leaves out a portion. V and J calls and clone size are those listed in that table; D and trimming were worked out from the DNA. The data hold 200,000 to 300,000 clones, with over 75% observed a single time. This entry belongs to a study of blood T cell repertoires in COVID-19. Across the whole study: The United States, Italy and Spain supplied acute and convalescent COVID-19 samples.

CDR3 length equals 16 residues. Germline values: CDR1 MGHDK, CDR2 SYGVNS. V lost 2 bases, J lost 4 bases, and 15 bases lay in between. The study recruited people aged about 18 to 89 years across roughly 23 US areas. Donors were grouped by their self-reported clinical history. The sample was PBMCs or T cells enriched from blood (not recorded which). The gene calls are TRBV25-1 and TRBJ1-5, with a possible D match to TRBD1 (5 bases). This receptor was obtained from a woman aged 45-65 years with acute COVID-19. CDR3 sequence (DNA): TGTGCCAGCAGTGAACGGGACTCGTCTTTAAATCAGCCCCAGCATTTT. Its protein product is CASSERDSSLNQPQHF.